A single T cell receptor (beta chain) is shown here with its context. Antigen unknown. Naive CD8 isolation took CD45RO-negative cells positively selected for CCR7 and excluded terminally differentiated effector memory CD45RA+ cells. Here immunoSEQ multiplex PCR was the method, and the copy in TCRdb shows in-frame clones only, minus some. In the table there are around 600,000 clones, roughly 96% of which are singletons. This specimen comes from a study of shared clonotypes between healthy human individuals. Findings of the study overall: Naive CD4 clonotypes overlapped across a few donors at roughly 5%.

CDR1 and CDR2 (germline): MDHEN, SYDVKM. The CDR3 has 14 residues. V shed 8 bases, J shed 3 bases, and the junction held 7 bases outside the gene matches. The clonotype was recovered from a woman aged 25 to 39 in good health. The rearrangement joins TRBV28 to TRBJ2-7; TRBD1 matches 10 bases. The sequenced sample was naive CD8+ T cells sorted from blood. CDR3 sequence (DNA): TGTGCCAGCGATACGGGGACAGGGGACTACGAGCAGTACTTC. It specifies CASDTGTGDYEQYF.